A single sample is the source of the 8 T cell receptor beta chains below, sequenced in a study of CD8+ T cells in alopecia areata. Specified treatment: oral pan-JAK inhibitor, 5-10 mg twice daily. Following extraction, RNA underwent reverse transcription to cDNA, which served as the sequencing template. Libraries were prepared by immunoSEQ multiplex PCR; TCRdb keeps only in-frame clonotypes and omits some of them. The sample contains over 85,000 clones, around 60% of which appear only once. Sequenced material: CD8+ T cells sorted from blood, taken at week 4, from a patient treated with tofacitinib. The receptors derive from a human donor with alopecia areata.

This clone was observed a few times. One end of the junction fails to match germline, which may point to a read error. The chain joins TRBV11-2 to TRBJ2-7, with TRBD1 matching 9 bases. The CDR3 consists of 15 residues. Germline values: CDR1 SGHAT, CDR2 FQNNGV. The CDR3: CASSPVTGGSYEQYF. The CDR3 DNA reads TGCGCCAGCAGCCCTGTGACAGGGGGCTCCTACGAGCAGTACTTC.

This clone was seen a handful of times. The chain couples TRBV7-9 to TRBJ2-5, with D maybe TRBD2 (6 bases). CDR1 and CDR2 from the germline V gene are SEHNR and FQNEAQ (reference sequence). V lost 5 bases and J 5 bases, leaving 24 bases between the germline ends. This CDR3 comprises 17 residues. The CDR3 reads CASSRSGGKGGMETQYF. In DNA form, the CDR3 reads TGTGCCAGCAGCCGATCCGGGGGAAAGGGCGGAATGGAGACCCAGTACTTC.

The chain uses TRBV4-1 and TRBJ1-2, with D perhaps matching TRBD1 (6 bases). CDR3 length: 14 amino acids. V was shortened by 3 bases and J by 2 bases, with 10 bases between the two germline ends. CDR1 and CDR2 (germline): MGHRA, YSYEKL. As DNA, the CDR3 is TGCGCCAGCAGCCAGGACACAGGGAACTATGGCTACACCTTC. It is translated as CASSQDTGNYGYTF.

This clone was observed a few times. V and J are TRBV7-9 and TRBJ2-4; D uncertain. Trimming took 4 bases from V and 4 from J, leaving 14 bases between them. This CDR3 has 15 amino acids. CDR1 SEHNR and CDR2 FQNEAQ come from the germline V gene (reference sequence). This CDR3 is CASSSPRWGKNIQYF. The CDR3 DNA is TGTGCCAGCAGCTCTCCGCGCTGGGGTAAAAACATTCAGTACTTC.

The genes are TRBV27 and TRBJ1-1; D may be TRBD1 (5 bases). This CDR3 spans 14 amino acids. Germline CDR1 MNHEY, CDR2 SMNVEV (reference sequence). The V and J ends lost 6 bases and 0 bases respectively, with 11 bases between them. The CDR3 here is CASSWDGLNTEAFF. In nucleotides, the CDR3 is TGTGCCAGCAGCTGGGACGGGCTGAACACTGAAGCTTTCTTT.

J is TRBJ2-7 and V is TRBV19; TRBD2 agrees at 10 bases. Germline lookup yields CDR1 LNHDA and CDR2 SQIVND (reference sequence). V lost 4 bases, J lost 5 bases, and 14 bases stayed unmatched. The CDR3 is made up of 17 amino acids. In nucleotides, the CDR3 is TGTGCCAGTAGTACAATCCTAGCGGGAGAGTCGGTCGACGAGCAGTACTTC. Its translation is CASSTILAGESVDEQYF.

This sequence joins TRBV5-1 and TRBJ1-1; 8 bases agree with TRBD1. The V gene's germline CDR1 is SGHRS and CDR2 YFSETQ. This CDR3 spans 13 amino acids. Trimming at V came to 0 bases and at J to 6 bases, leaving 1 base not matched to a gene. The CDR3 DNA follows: TGCGCCAGCAGCTTGGCGGGACAGGCTGAAGCTTTCTTT. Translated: CASSLAGQAEAFF.

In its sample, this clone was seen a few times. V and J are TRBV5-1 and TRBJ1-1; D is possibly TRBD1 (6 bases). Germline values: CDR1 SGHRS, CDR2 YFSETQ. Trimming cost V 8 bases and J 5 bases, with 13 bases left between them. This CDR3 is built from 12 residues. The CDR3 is CASKLQGTEAFF. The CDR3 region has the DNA TGCGCCAGTAAACTCCAGGGGACTGAAGCTTTCTTT.